This is a list of T cell receptor beta chains from one sample in a study of blood T cell repertoires in COVID-19. The protocol was immunoSEQ multiplex PCR, while the TCRdb copy is restricted to in-frame clones and leaves out a portion. The sample yields 95,000 to 150,000 clones, about 79% seen once. The sequencing sample was made of peripheral blood. The receptors were gathered from a woman aged 70-85 years with acute or convalescent COVID-19. The CDR3 runs from the conserved cysteine through the conserved F or W. A D gene is named only where the DNA matches it firmly. Part of the rows lack a size; the others show once, few, many or a class for expanded clones.

CDR3: CASSLARSRQPQHF; DNA: TGTGCCAGCAGCTTAGCTCGTTCGAGGCAGCCCCAGCATTTT; D: -; size: -; V: TRBV7-2; J: TRBJ1-5
CDR3: CASSSPVGEQYF; DNA: TGTGCCAGCAGCTCCCCGGTTGGCGAGCAGTACTTC; D: -; size: once; V: TRBV7-2; J: TRBJ2-7
CDR3: CASSWGPGTGGEETQYF; DNA: TGTGCCAGCAGCTGGGGTCCCGGGACAGGGGGCGAGGAGACCCAGTACTTC; D: TRBD1; size: -; V: TRBV5-5; J: TRBJ2-5
CDR3: CASSQGSGSNEQFF; DNA: TGTGCCAGCAGCCAAGGATCAGGCTCTAATGAGCAGTTCTTC; D: -; size: -; V: TRBV3-1/TRBV3-2; J: TRBJ2-1
CDR3: CASSDDYRDRGTNQPQHF; DNA: TGTGCCAGCAGTGACGATTATCGGGACAGGGGGACCAATCAGCCCCAGCATTTT; D: TRBD1; size: -; V: TRBV6-4; J: TRBJ1-5
CDR3: CASSFYRRDEAFF; DNA: TGTGCCAGCAGCTTTTACCGACGGGATGAAGCTTTCTTT; D: -; size: -; V: TRBV5-6; J: TRBJ1-1
CDR3: CSVRTPQGDYGYTF; DNA: TGCAGCGTTCGAACCCCCCAGGGCGACTATGGCTACACCTTC; D: -; size: -; V: TRBV29-1; J: TRBJ1-2
CDR3: CASSALGGTIYF; DNA: TGTGCCAGTAGTGCCCTCGGGGGAACCATATATTTT; D: -; size: -; V: TRBV19; J: TRBJ1-3
CDR3: CASSSRGGEKLFF; DNA: TGTGCCAGCAGCTCTAGAGGGGGTGAAAAACTGTTTTTT; D: -; size: -; V: TRBV7-2; J: TRBJ1-4
CDR3: CASSHGQTGNGYTF; DNA: TGTGCCAGCAGCCACGGACAGACAGGGAATGGCTACACCTTC; D: TRBD1; size: -; V: TRBV11-2; J: TRBJ1-2
CDR3: CAIRGQGEPNTIYF; DNA: TGTGCCATCAGAGGACAGGGCGAACCAAACACCATATATTTT; D: TRBD1; size: -; V: TRBV10-3; J: TRBJ1-3
CDR3: CASSTGTANTEAFF; DNA: TGTGCCAGCAGCACGGGGACAGCGAACACTGAAGCTTTCTTT; D: TRBD1; size: -; V: TRBV13; J: TRBJ1-1
CDR3: CASRQGALLGYTF; DNA: TGTGCCAGCAGACAGGGGGCTTTACTAGGCTACACCTTC; D: TRBD1; size: -; V: TRBV6-5; J: TRBJ1-2
CDR3: CASFVGGAYNEQFF; DNA: TGCGCCAGCTTTGTCGGGGGGGCCTACAATGAGCAGTTCTTC; D: TRBD2; size: -; V: TRBV5-1; J: TRBJ2-1
CDR3: CASSVGTGGFAYEQYF; DNA: TGTGCCAGTAGTGTAGGGACAGGGGGCTTCGCCTACGAGCAGTACTTC; D: TRBD1; size: -; V: TRBV19; J: TRBJ2-7
CDR3: CAWGGGTDTQYF; DNA: TGTGCCTGGGGAGGCGGGACAGATACGCAGTATTTT; D: -; size: -; V: TRBV30; J: TRBJ2-3
CDR3: CASSHGQRNSPLHF; DNA: TGTGCCAGTAGTCATGGACAGCGAAATTCACCCCTCCACTTT; D: -; size: -; V: TRBV19; J: TRBJ1-6
CDR3: CASSLDSGQPQHF; DNA: TGTGCCAGCAGCCTCGATTCAGGACAGCCCCAGCATTTT; D: -; size: few; V: TRBV6-2/TRBV6-3; J: TRBJ1-5
CDR3: CASSFLGGGEAFF; DNA: TGTGCCAGCAGCTTCCTGGGGGGGGGTGAAGCTTTCTTT; D: -; size: once; V: TRBV7-2; J: TRBJ1-1
CDR3: CASSLMGPTEQFF; DNA: TGTGCCAGCAGTCTAATGGGCCCAACCGAGCAGTTCTTC; D: -; size: -; V: TRBV6-2/TRBV6-3; J: TRBJ2-1
CDR3: CASSRLGTNEKLFF; DNA: TGTGCCAGCAGTAGACTAGGGACTAATGAAAAACTGTTTTTT; D: -; size: -; V: TRBV27; J: TRBJ1-4
CDR3: CASGGGTEAFF; DNA: TGTGCCAGCGGGGGGGGCACTGAAGCTTTCTTT; D: -; size: -; V: TRBV3-1/TRBV3-2; J: TRBJ1-1
CDR3: CASSQTGRGGYTF; DNA: TGTGCCAGCAGTCAAACAGGGAGGGGTGGCTACACCTTC; D: -; size: -; V: TRBV12-3/TRBV12-4; J: TRBJ1-2